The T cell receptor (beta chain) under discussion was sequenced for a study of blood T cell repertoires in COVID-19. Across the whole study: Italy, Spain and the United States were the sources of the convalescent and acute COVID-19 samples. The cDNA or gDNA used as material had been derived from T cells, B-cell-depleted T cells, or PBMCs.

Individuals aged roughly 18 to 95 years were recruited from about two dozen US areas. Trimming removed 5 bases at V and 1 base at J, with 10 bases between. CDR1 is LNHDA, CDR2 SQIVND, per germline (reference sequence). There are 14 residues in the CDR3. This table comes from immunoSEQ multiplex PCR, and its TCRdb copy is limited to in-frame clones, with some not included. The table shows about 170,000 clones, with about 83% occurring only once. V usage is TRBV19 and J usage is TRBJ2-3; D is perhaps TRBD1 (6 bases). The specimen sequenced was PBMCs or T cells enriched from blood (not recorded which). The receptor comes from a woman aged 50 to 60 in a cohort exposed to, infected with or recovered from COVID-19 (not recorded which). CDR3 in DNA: TGTGCCAGTAGTGTCAGACAGGGCACAGATACGCAGTATTTT. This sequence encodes CASSVRQGTDTQYF. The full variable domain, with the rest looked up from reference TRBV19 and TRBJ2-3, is DGGITQSPKYLFRKEGQNVTLSCEQNLNHDAMYWYRQDPGQGLRLIYYSQIVNDFQKGDIAEGYSVSREKKESFPLTVTSAQKNPTAFYLCASSVRQGTDTQYFGPGTRLTVL.